This is a list of T cell receptor beta chains from one sample in a study of blood T cell repertoires in COVID-19. Here immunoSEQ multiplex PCR was the method, and the copy in TCRdb shows in-frame clones only, minus some. The sample includes around 240,000 clones, approximately 85% of them seen just once. Material: PBMCs or T cells enriched from blood (not recorded which). The receptor source for this set is a woman aged 50 to 60 who had recovered from COVID-19. The CDR3 runs from the conserved cysteine through the conserved F or W. Fields, in order: J gene, D gene, V gene, clone size, CDR3 DNA, CDR3 protein. D genes are given only for firm matches. Size values are once, few and many counts, or a class for expanded clones, and some rows have none.

>TRBJ2-3|TRBD2|TRBV2|NA
TGTGCCAGCAGGCTAGGACTAGCGAGCACAGATACGCAGTATTTT
CASRLGLASTDTQYF
>TRBJ2-1|TRBD1|TRBV19|once
TGTGCCAGTAGTATAGCCAGGGGGAATGAGCAGTTCTTC
CASSIARGNEQFF
>TRBJ1-4|NA|TRBV12-5|few
TGTGCTAGTAGAAGAGGCGAAGAAAAACTGTTTTTT
CASRRGEEKLFF
>TRBJ2-7|TRBD1|TRBV28|once
TGTGCCAGCAGTTTACCTAATCCTTCGACAGGGCCTACCTACGAGCAGTACTTC
CASSLPNPSTGPTYEQYF
>TRBJ1-4|TRBD1|TRBV5-6|NA
TGTGCCAGCAGCTCAATACAGGGGGCAAGTAATGAAAAACTGTTTTTT
CASSSIQGASNEKLFF
>TRBJ1-1|NA|TRBV27|NA
TGTGCCAGCAGTTTATTCGGGGAGGGCACTGAAGCTTTCTTT
CASSLFGEGTEAFF
>TRBJ1-4|TRBD1|TRBV5-4|NA
TGTGCCAGCAGCTTAACAGGGGGCACCAATGAAAAACTGTTTTTT
CASSLTGGTNEKLFF
>TRBJ2-7|TRBD1|TRBV5-4|NA
TGTGCCAGCAGCGGGCCGGGACAGGGGGCCTACGAGCAGTACTTC
CASSGPGQGAYEQYF
>TRBJ2-3|NA|TRBV2|NA
TGTGCCAGCAGCCCATCGACGGAGACGCAGTATTTT
CASSPSTETQYF
>TRBJ1-1|TRBD1|TRBV18|NA
TGTGCCAGCTCACGGGACAGTACTCGTTTGAACACTGAAGCTTTCTTT
CASSRDSTRLNTEAFF
>TRBJ1-5|NA|TRBV18|NA
TGTGCCAGCTCACGAGAGGGAGATCAGCCCCAGCATTTT
CASSREGDQPQHF
>TRBJ2-6|NA|TRBV5-1|NA
TGCGCCAGCAGCTTGGCCAACTCTGGGGCCAACGTCCTGACTTTC
CASSLANSGANVLTF
>TRBJ2-7|NA|TRBV9|NA
TGTGCCAGCAGCGTAGCCGGCCAGGGCTACGAGCAGTACTTC
CASSVAGQGYEQYF
>TRBJ2-5|TRBD2|TRBV27|NA
TGTGCCAGCAGTTTACGGACTAGCGGGCGCCAAGAGACCCAGTACTTC
CASSLRTSGRQETQYF
>TRBJ2-7|NA|TRBV10-3|NA
TGTGCCATCAGCACAAACTACGAGCAGTACTTC
CAISTNYEQYF
>TRBJ1-2|NA|TRBV28|NA
TGTGCCAGCACTCAGGCGGGCAGAGGCTATGGCTACACCTTC
CASTQAGRGYGYTF
>TRBJ2-1|NA|TRBV28|NA
TGTGCCAGCGCTCGAGGGGGATACGACAATGAGCAGTTCTTC
CASARGGYDNEQFF
>TRBJ1-5|NA|TRBV3-1/TRBV3-2|NA
TGTGCCAGCAGCCATCTTGAGGATGGGCCCCAGCATTTT
CASSHLEDGPQHF
>TRBJ1-2|NA|TRBV9|NA
TGTGCCAGCAGCGGACCGTCTCGGGGAGTAGATGGCTACACCTTC
CASSGPSRGVDGYTF
>TRBJ1-1|NA|TRBV9|NA
TGTGCCAGCAGCCCAAGCTATAGTTTGAACACTGAAGCTTTCTTT
CASSPSYSLNTEAFF